This T cell receptor beta chain came from a study of shared clonotypes between healthy human individuals. Trimming pared 3 bases from V and 4 bases from J, leaving 11 bases between. Per the germline V gene, CDR1 is SNHLY and CDR2 is FYNNEI. The CDR3 loop spans 14 amino acids. The data were produced by immunoSEQ multiplex PCR, yet TCRdb's version contains in-frame clones alone and is incomplete. The sample consists of approximately 2.3 million clones, 80% to 95% of them appearing once. The chain carries TRBV2 and TRBJ2-3; no definite D call. The sample comprised naive CD4+ T cells from PBMCs. Documented subset: CD45RA+ positively selected. This sequence originates from a man aged 18 to 30 in good health. Some clones in this sample may be carry-over from other donors' samples. Written as DNA, the CDR3 is TGTGCCAGCAGTGACCCGGGTAGGGCAGATACGCAGTATTTT. This encodes CASSDPGRADTQYF.